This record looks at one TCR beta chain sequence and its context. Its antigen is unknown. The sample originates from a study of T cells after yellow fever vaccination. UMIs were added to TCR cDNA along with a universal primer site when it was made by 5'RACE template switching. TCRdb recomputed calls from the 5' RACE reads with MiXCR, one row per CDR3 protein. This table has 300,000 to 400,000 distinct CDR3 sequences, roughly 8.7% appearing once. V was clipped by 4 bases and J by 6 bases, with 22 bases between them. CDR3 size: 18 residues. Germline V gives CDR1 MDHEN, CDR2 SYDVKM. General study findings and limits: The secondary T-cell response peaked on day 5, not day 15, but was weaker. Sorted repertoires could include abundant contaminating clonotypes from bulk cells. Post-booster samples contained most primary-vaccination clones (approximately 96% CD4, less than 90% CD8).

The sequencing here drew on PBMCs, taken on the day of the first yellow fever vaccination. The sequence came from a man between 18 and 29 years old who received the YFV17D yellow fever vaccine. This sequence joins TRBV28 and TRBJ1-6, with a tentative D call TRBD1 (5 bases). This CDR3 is CASSSYQGSGNSNSPLHF. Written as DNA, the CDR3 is TGTGCCAGCAGTTCGTATCAGGGTTCGGGCAATAGTAATTCACCCCTCCACTTT.